There are a few counts of the clone carrying this T cell receptor (beta chain). Its antigen is currently unknown. The data were obtained in a study of beta chain features in type 1 diabetes. Germline V gene lookup returns CDR1 MGHDK and CDR2 SYGVNS. The length of the CDR3 is 16 residues. Trimming took off 1 base at V and 4 bases at J, with 17 bases between the two ends. Study-wide results and limits: Patients' naive, central memory and Treg TCRB repertoires seemed closer to one another than those of healthy donors. In all four CD4+ subsets, TCRB CDR3 length was significantly, moderately reduced in type 1 diabetes. Individuals with type 1 diabetes displayed fewer insertions and more deletions at VDJ junctions.

Expressed TCRB transcripts were sequenced, since all the RNA that had been isolated was reverse transcribed. Some clones are missing from TCRdb's copy, which holds only in-frame ones; the method was immunoSEQ multiplex PCR. The sample holds 250,000 to 300,000 clones, 24% seen once. The sequence was collected from a woman aged 25 to 45 with type 1 diabetes. The chain has TRBV25-1 and TRBJ2-7; TRBD1 might be the D (5 bases). The sample consisted of naive CD4+ T cells from blood. The CDR3 loop is CASSESWSQGEYEQYF. The DNA of the CDR3 is TGTGCCAGCAGTGAATCATGGTCCCAGGGTGAATACGAGCAGTACTTC.